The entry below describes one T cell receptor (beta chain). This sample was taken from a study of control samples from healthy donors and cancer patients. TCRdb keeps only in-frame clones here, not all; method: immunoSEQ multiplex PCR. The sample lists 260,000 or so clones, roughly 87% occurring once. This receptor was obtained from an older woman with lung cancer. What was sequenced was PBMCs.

The CDR3 is CASSEGYRASNTGELFF. Here the CDR3 DNA reads TGTGCCAGCAGTGAAGGGTACAGGGCTTCGAACACCGGGGAGCTGTTTTTT. The genes are TRBV6-1 and TRBJ2-2; tentatively, D is TRBD1 (6 bases). The CDR3 extends over 17 amino acids. Germline CDR1 is MNHNS and CDR2 is SASEGT. V shed 1 base and J shed 0 bases, with 12 bases lying between them.